The T cell receptor (beta chain) described here comes from a study of human T cells and chemical hapten exposure. Study information: Patients' scalps got diphenylcyclopropenone weekly throughout the approximately 25-week study. From small differences in pooled library volume came most of the variation in per-sample TCR yields.

Study-wide findings and caveats: With DPC sensitization, TCRs exceeding 1 in 1000 frequency showed no change.

Notes on this clonotype: Its antigen is not known.

TCRdb itself ran the RACE reads through MiXCR, one entry per CDR3 protein. The sample includes more than 100,000 distinct CDR3 sequences, approximately 14% of them seen just once. Sample time point: patch test 1, 2 weeks after DPC sensitization. Indicated treatment: therapeutic diphenylcyclopropenone sensitization with weekly scalp DPC. The study extracted total RNA from unfractionated whole blood. Germline CDR1 DFQATT, CDR2 SNEGSKA (reference sequence). This CDR3 contains 14 residues. V lost 3 bases and J 2 bases, leaving 10 bases between the germline ends. The chain combines TRBV20-1 with TRBJ2-2; D is possibly TRBD2 (6 bases). Sequences were derived from whole blood, sampled in connection with sensitization to the hapten diphenylcyclopropenone (DPC). The origin of this receptor is a man aged 18 to 30 with alopecia areata. Some clones in this sample may be carry-over from other donors' samples. This CDR3 reads CSAREGSNTGELFF. The CDR3 bases are TGCAGTGCTAGGGAGGGCAGTAACACCGGGGAGCTGTTTTTT.